A selection of T cell receptor beta chains follows, all from one sample in a study of T cell responses to AZD1222 COVID-19 vaccine. Produced via immunoSEQ multiplex PCR; TCRdb's table is partial and in-frame only. The table has 140,000 to 150,000 clones, approximately 91% seen once. The source was peripheral blood, collected 28 days after the second dose of the MenACWY control vaccine. These receptor sequences come from an adult who received the MenACWY meningococcal vaccine as a control. The CDR3 runs from the conserved cysteine through the conserved F or W. The order of the fields is J gene, V gene, CDR3 protein.

j_call: TRBJ2-4
v_call: TRBV4-3
cdr3_aa: CASSQEARQGYTKNIQYF

j_call: TRBJ1-2
v_call: TRBV7-2
cdr3_aa: CASSQNRGVSYGYTF

j_call: TRBJ1-5
v_call: TRBV7-2
cdr3_aa: CASSLTGGGSQPQHF

j_call: TRBJ2-7
v_call: TRBV6-1
cdr3_aa: CASSEVAPTGDEQYF

j_call: TRBJ1-3
v_call: TRBV11-3
cdr3_aa: CASSFFLNRGEPGNTIYF

j_call: TRBJ1-5
v_call: TRBV10-3
cdr3_aa: CAISESGQGGNQPQHF

j_call: TRBJ2-7
v_call: TRBV3-1/TRBV3-2
cdr3_aa: CASRHGTGGAEQYF

j_call: TRBJ2-1
v_call: TRBV3-1/TRBV3-2
cdr3_aa: CASSQLASSYNEQFF

j_call: TRBJ1-5
v_call: TRBV7-9
cdr3_aa: CASSLTGALNQPQHF

j_call: TRBJ1-3
v_call: TRBV5-6
cdr3_aa: CASSWYRGQPGNTIYF

j_call: TRBJ1-4
v_call: TRBV19
cdr3_aa: CASSAPGQEKLFF

j_call: TRBJ1-5
v_call: TRBV7-2
cdr3_aa: CASSLHGEGQPQHF

j_call: TRBJ2-1
v_call: TRBV7-2
cdr3_aa: CASSPGLAGNNEQFF

j_call: TRBJ2-4
v_call: TRBV3-1/TRBV3-2
cdr3_aa: CASSQGTRNIQYF

j_call: TRBJ1-1
v_call: TRBV7-9
cdr3_aa: CASSFQNRGNTEAFF

j_call: TRBJ2-1
v_call: TRBV24-1
cdr3_aa: CATSLEDREQFF

j_call: TRBJ1-5
v_call: TRBV18
cdr3_aa: CASSPMSNQPQHF

j_call: TRBJ2-3
v_call: TRBV6-1
cdr3_aa: CASRVAGGPTDTQYF

j_call: TRBJ1-2
v_call: TRBV15
cdr3_aa: CATLKDTGRRYGYTF

j_call: TRBJ2-3
v_call: TRBV6-6
cdr3_aa: CASSSGGKRTDTQYF

j_call: TRBJ1-1
v_call: TRBV18
cdr3_aa: CASSPPWGRATEAFF

j_call: TRBJ2-1
v_call: TRBV5-4
cdr3_aa: CASSPRQGAYNEQFF

j_call: TRBJ1-2
v_call: TRBV21-1
cdr3_aa: CASTEKTGERDYGYTF

j_call: TRBJ1-1
v_call: TRBV5-1
cdr3_aa: CASTSTQGNPEAFF

j_call: TRBJ2-7
v_call: TRBV5-1
cdr3_aa: CASSLGGAAREQYF

j_call: TRBJ1-2
v_call: TRBV30
cdr3_aa: CAWSVSLAGPHGYTF

j_call: TRBJ2-7
v_call: TRBV4-2
cdr3_aa: CASSRDRGTYEQYF

j_call: TRBJ1-5
v_call: TRBV4-3
cdr3_aa: CASSQDWAGARNQPQHF

j_call: TRBJ1-2
v_call: TRBV29-1
cdr3_aa: CSVASGTAYGYTF

j_call: TRBJ1-3
v_call: TRBV6-5
cdr3_aa: CASSYKAGSSGNTIYF

j_call: TRBJ1-2
v_call: TRBV3-1/TRBV3-2
cdr3_aa: CASSHPGGDGYTF

j_call: TRBJ2-2
v_call: TRBV28
cdr3_aa: CASSGRDGYTGELFF

j_call: TRBJ2-2
v_call: TRBV19
cdr3_aa: CASSRLADNTGELFF

j_call: TRBJ1-5
v_call: TRBV5-6
cdr3_aa: CASSLSGNSNQPQHF

j_call: TRBJ1-4
v_call: TRBV19
cdr3_aa: CASSPPGQTFKSEKLFF

j_call: TRBJ2-3
v_call: TRBV5-1
cdr3_aa: CASSLSTGMVDTQYF

j_call: TRBJ2-2
v_call: TRBV5-1
cdr3_aa: CASSFGELNTGELFF

j_call: TRBJ1-4
v_call: TRBV10-3
cdr3_aa: CAISDRGQASEKLFF

j_call: TRBJ1-1
v_call: TRBV9
cdr3_aa: CASSVEGLAEAFF

j_call: TRBJ1-4
v_call: TRBV7-2
cdr3_aa: CASSLGGGDNEKLFF

j_call: TRBJ2-1
v_call: TRBV7-9
cdr3_aa: CASSLVYAKDVEQFF

j_call: TRBJ2-1
v_call: TRBV4-2
cdr3_aa: CASSQRALAGGYTEQFF

j_call: TRBJ2-7
v_call: TRBV27
cdr3_aa: CASSSPTRERRYEQYF

j_call: TRBJ1-1
v_call: TRBV5-1
cdr3_aa: CASSPRDRGVNTEAFF

j_call: TRBJ1-2
v_call: TRBV18
cdr3_aa: CASSPTTLGTGVNYGYTF

j_call: TRBJ1-2
v_call: TRBV4-3
cdr3_aa: CASSQGRRYSNYGYTF

j_call: TRBJ1-2
v_call: TRBV5-1
cdr3_aa: CASSLGRGANYGYTF

j_call: TRBJ1-2
v_call: TRBV7-8
cdr3_aa: CASSLGGGYGYTF

j_call: TRBJ2-3
v_call: TRBV25-1
cdr3_aa: CASSAGGADTQYF

j_call: TRBJ1-3
v_call: TRBV18
cdr3_aa: CASSPPGQWGNTIYF

j_call: TRBJ1-1
v_call: TRBV7-8
cdr3_aa: CASSQVIGGTEAFF

j_call: TRBJ2-4
v_call: TRBV4-1
cdr3_aa: CASSQEIRQGAKNIQYF

j_call: TRBJ1-5
v_call: TRBV6-2/TRBV6-3
cdr3_aa: CASSPRDGRANQPQHF

j_call: TRBJ1-2
v_call: TRBV10-3
cdr3_aa: CAISRPLGGSLIGYTF

j_call: TRBJ1-2
v_call: TRBV4-3
cdr3_aa: CASSRSGTGNYGYTF